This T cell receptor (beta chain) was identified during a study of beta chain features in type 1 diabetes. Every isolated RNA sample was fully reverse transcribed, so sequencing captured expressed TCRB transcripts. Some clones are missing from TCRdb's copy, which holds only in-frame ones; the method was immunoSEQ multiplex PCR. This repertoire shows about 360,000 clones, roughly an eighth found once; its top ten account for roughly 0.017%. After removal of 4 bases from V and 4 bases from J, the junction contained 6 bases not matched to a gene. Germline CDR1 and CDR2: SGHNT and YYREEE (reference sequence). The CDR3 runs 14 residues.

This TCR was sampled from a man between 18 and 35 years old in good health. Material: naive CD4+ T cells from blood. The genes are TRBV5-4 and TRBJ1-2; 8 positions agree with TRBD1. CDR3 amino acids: CASSQGAIPYGYTF. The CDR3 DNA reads TGTGCCAGCAGCCAGGGGGCTATACCCTATGGCTACACCTTC.